Given below is one TCR beta chain in context. Antigen specificity is unknown. RNA transcripts provided the source from which TCR beta CDR3 regions were amplified. HTBI primers were the set used in a first-round RT-PCR of the TCR CDR3. MiXCR was run by TCRdb on the multiplex PCR reads, yielding one entry per CDR3 protein. The table records more than 300,000 distinct CDR3 sequences, around 13% of them present only once. The data derive from a study of T cells in Graves' hyperthyroidism and ophthalmopathy. Turning to the study itself: Initial diagnosis, before any treatment, was when peripheral blood was collected.

When ophthalmopathy did not progress within 18 months, Graves' hyperthyroidism was considered stable. More than 9.5 ml fresh peripheral blood yielded the PBMCs. There are 16 residues in the CDR3. Germline V lookup: CDR1 DFQATT, CDR2 SNEGSKA (reference sequence). V was pared by 0 bases and J by 10 bases, with 11 bases of the junction left unmatched. Findings and limits, study-wide: Blood samples included most of the expanded thyroid clonotypes exceeding 0.001.

The rearrangement links TRBV20-1 to TRBJ2-2; 10 bases agree with TRBD2. The clonotype was recovered from an older woman with Graves' hyperthyroidism. The sequenced sample was blood. The CDR3 DNA reads TGCAGTGCTAGAGATCGCACTAGCGGGACCGATAAGGAGCTGTTTTTT. Translating gives CSARDRTSGTDKELFF.